One and the same sample provided the 10 T cell receptor beta chains below, sequenced in a study of regulatory T cells in long-lasting Graves disease. Construction of the TCR beta libraries employed iRepertoire HTBI primers in conjunction with Arm-PCR of CDR3 regions. TCRdb used MiXCR to reprocess the multiplex PCR reads, holding one entry per CDR3 protein. This sample has around 400,000 distinct CDR3 sequences, with around 23% found just once. Time point in this sample: persistent/refractory GD, antithyroid drugs over 5 years with positive TRAb. The TCR library used RNA extracted from PBMCs. Specimen: peripheral blood mononuclear cells (PBMCs), collected when the disease was refractory, from a patient treated with antithyroid drugs. The source of these receptors is a female donor with Graves disease.

The chain recombines TRBV7-9 with TRBJ2-2, with 15 bases matching TRBD2. This CDR3 contains 21 residues. The ends lost 5 bases at V and 4 bases at J; junction bases unmatched: 17. CDR1 is SEHNR, CDR2 FQNEAQ, per germline (reference sequence). CDR3 bases: TGTGCCAGCAGCCCGAGGACTAGCGGGAGGGCCCTTATCATCGCCACCGGGGAGCTGTTTTTT. Amino acids: CASSPRTSGRALIIATGELFF.

Many counts were recorded for this clonotype. V and J are TRBV20-1 and TRBJ1-4, with TRBD1 matching 8 bases. V lost 5 bases to trimming and J lost 8 bases; unmatched junction nucleotides: 16. CDR1 is DFQATT and CDR2 is SNEGSKA in the germline V gene (reference sequence). This CDR3 comprises 16 residues. The CDR3 here is CSAAFLRQGFDEKLFF. The DNA for the CDR3 is TGCAGTGCTGCTTTTTTGCGACAGGGGTTTGACGAAAAACTGTTTTTT.

The rearrangement joins TRBV29-1 to TRBJ1-1; 7 nucleotides agree with TRBD1. Germline CDR1 SQVTM, CDR2 ANQGSEA. The CDR3 is 11 amino acids. V trimming: 4 bases; J trimming: 7 bases; junction bases outside the gene matches: 3. This CDR3 is CSVVGTDEAFF. Here the CDR3 DNA reads TGCAGCGTTGTAGGGACAGATGAAGCTTTCTTT.

This clonotype came up many times. The DNA for the CDR3 is TGCAGTGCTAGAGGGACTAGCGGGGAAGAGACCCAGTACTTC. Residues: CSARGTSGEETQYF. The chain combines TRBV20-1 with TRBJ2-5, with 12 bases lining up with TRBD2. The CDR3 runs to 14 residues. Trimming cost V 1 base and J 3 bases; bases outside gene matches: 0. Germline CDR1 is DFQATT and CDR2 is SNEGSKA (reference sequence).

This clonotype was seen only once. V is TRBV30 and J is TRBJ2-2, with 7 bases that match TRBD2. This CDR3 has 16 residues. V trimming: 2 bases; J trimming: 2 bases; junction bases outside the gene matches: 8. Germline CDR1 is GTSNPN and CDR2 is SVGIG (reference sequence). The CDR3 spells CAWSREWGGNTGELFF. In DNA form, the CDR3 reads TGTGCCTGGAGTAGGGAGTGGGGGGGTAACACCGGGGAGCTGTTTTTT.

V is TRBV10-3 and J is TRBJ1-1; 8 nucleotides line up with TRBD1. This CDR3 has 19 residues. V lost 0 bases, J lost 3 bases, and 15 bases stayed unmatched. Germline V lookup: CDR1 ENHRY, CDR2 SYGVKD. The CDR3 coding sequence is TGTGCCATCAGTGAGTCTGGTTGGGGGACAGGTATCATGGACACTGAAGCTTTCTTT. Translating it yields CAISESGWGTGIMDTEAFF.

V is TRBV30 and J is TRBJ1-1, with D unclear. Germline assignment: CDR1 GTSNPN and CDR2 SVGIG (reference sequence). This CDR3 is built from 11 residues. For the CDR3, the DNA is TGTGCTCATAGTCCCGGTACTGAAGCTTTCTTT. Translation: CAHSPGTEAFF.

In its sample, this clonotype was seen many times. The chain combines TRBV5-8 with TRBJ2-2; TRBD1 might be the D (5 bases). CDR3 length: 16 residues. Trimming cost V 5 bases and J 6 bases, with 20 bases left between them. CDR1 is SGHTS and CDR2 is YDEGEE in the germline V gene. In nucleotides, the CDR3 is TGTGCCAGCAGACCTTATGAAGGGGCGTGGGCCGGGGAGCTGTTTTTT. This encodes CASRPYEGAWAGELFF.

This clonotype was observed a handful of times. The chain carries TRBV24-1 and TRBJ2-3; D gene ambiguous. The CDR3 spans 16 residues. The ends were cut back, 2 bases at V and 1 base at J, with 12 bases in the middle. From germline, CDR1 is KGHDR and CDR2 SFDVKD. The CDR3 is CATSDWSGEGTDTQYF. The DNA for the CDR3 is TGTGCCACCAGTGATTGGTCGGGCGAGGGCACAGATACGCAGTATTTT.

Note on this clonotype: Relative to the germline gene, one junction end is altered; a read error may explain this. The chain uses TRBV27 and TRBJ1-2; no clear D. The CDR3 spans 15 residues. The V gene's germline CDR1 is MNHEY and CDR2 SMNVEV (reference sequence). In nucleotides, the CDR3 is TGTGCCGGCAGTTTAAGTATAGGGTCCAAATATGGCTACACCTTC. Encoded protein: CAGSLSIGSKYGYTF.